This T cell receptor beta chain came from a study of shared clonotypes between healthy human individuals. The study, taken as a whole, reports: Generation probability values for non-shared clonotypes were lower than those for clonotypes shared by all four donors. Only blood was sampled, and tissue TCR repertoires likely differ from blood ones.

Profiled with immunoSEQ multiplex PCR; TCRdb holds only in-frame clones, not every one. The top ten clones hold approximately 1.8% of a sample with about 680,000 clones, approximately 75% of them seen once. V lost 2 bases and J 5 bases, leaving 12 bases between the germline ends. Germline V gene sequence: CDR1 SGHDT, CDR2 YYEEEE. The CDR3 contains 14 residues. For this clone: The antigen is unknown.

The chain employs TRBV5-6 and TRBJ2-3; the D is unclear. This sequence originates from a woman under 40 in good health. Sequenced: memory CD4+ T cells sorted from blood. This sample's subset: CD45RA-negative fraction. Here the CDR3 DNA reads TGTGCCAGCAGCTTTTCGCCCAGTAAAGATACGCAGTATTTT. Its translation is CASSFSPSKDTQYF.